One sample yielded the 6 T cell receptor beta chains listed below, sequenced in a study of vaccination effects on CD4 cells after COVID-19 (dated by TCRdb to between 2021 and 2023). In the ViraFEST assay, PBMC were stimulated with viral peptide pools, and TCR sequencing was then used to find antigen-specific CD4+ T cell clonotypes based on their expansion. After roughly 11 days of culture, CD4+ T cells were isolated with the EasySep CD4+ T cell isolation kit. Two doses of either the BNT162b2 or the mRNA-1273 mRNA SARS-CoV-2 vaccine were administered to participants. Libraries were made using the immunoSEQ multiplex PCR assay. This is the immuneACCESS table as TCRdb keeps it, with only in-frame sequences that have V and J called. A part of the clones is gone; compared with another copy, unresolved V genes explain less than half, and the rest is unexplained. The sample table shows around 81,000 clones, and 77% are seen once. The ten most abundant clones make up around 1% of the sample.

The antigens for these receptors are not known. The sequencing used CD4+ T cells from PBMCs cultured with HCoV-OC43 spike peptides, collected after COVID-19 vaccination. This specimen's cell subset or site label, per the study, means: HCoV-OC43 spike overlapping peptide pool stimulation. The receptor source for this set is a human donor who received a COVID-19 vaccine.

The V call is TRBV7-3, the J call TRBJ2-2, with 10 bases that match TRBD2. The CDR3 has 15 residues. CDR1 and CDR2 (germline): SGHTA, FQGTGA. The junction had 6 bases not matched to a gene; V was cut back by 7 bases and J by 4 bases. CDR3 bases: TGTGCCAGCACACTAGCGGGGATATCCACCGGGGAGCTGTTTTTT. It specifies CASTLAGISTGELFF.

Written as DNA, the CDR3 is TGTGCCGCTAACAGGGGGCTGGTTGAGGAAAAACTGTTTTTT. This gives the protein CAANRGLVEEKLFF. The J gene is TRBJ1-4, the V gene TRBV30, with TRBD1 matching 9 bases. CDR3 size: 14 residues. V lost 8 bases, J lost 8 bases, and 12 bases stayed unmatched. CDR1 and CDR2 (germline): GTSNPN, SVGIG (reference sequence).

The chain uses TRBV7-9 and TRBJ1-6; 10 positions agree with TRBD1. CDR3 length: 15 amino acids. Germline loops: CDR1 SEHNR, CDR2 FQNEAQ (reference sequence). Unmatched junction bases numbered 1, after V lost 1 base and J lost 7 bases. The CDR3, as DNA: TGTGCCAGCAGCTTAGGACAGGGGGCGAATTCACCCCTCCACTTT. The encoded protein is CASSLGQGANSPLHF.

This clone was observed a handful of times. The genes are TRBV10-1 and TRBJ2-2; maybe TRBD2 (6 bases). Germline loops: CDR1 WNHNN, CDR2 SYGVQD (reference sequence). V shed 6 bases and J shed 1 base, with 6 bases lying between them. This CDR3 has 13 residues. CDR3 region: CASRGGNTGELFF. The CDR3 DNA reads TGCGCCAGCAGGGGGGGGAACACCGGGGAGCTGTTTTTT.

V is TRBV5-1 and J is TRBJ1-6; possibly TRBD1 for D (6 bases). This CDR3 has 17 residues. Per germline, CDR1 SGHRS and CDR2 YFSETQ. V was trimmed by 2 bases and J by 0 bases, leaving 12 bases between them. The CDR3 DNA is TGCGCCAGCAGCTTAGGGGGGGCGAGCTCCTATAATTCACCCCTCCACTTT. Translated: CASSLGGASSYNSPLHF.

The chain combines TRBV18 with TRBJ2-2; 7 bases align to TRBD1. The CDR3 extends over 15 amino acids. V lost 1 base to trimming and J lost 3 bases; unmatched junction nucleotides: 2. Germline lookup yields CDR1 KGHSH and CDR2 LQKENI. In DNA form, the CDR3 reads TGTGCCAGCTCACCACTAGGGACAGACACCGGGGAGCTGTTTTTT. Its translation is CASSPLGTDTGELFF.